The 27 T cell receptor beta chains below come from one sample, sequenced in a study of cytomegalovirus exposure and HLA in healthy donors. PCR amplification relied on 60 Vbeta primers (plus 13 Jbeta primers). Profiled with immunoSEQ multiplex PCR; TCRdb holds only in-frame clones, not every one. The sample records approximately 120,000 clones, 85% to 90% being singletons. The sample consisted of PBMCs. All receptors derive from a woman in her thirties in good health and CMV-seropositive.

The CDR3 DNA reads as TGTGCCATGGGGGGGAGCACAGATACGCAGTATTTT. The encoded protein is CAMGGSTDTQYF. The chain couples TRBV10-3 to TRBJ2-3, with 7 nucleotides matching TRBD2. Germline CDR1 is ENHRY and CDR2 is SYGVKD. The CDR3 sequence is 12 residues long. V lost 9 bases, J lost 0 bases, and 0 bases stayed unmatched.

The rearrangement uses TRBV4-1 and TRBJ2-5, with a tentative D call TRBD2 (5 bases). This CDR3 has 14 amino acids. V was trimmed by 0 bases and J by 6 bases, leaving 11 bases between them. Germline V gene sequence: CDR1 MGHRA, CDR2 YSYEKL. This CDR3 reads CASSQESGVQTQYF. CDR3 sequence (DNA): TGCGCCAGCAGCCAAGAATCCGGGGTTCAGACCCAGTACTTC.

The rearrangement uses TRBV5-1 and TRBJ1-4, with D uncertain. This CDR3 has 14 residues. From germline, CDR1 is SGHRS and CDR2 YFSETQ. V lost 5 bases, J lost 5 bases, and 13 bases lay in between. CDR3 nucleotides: TGCGCCAGCAGACCCCGGGGATTAAATGAAAAACTGTTTTTT. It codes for CASRPRGLNEKLFF.

The CDR3 DNA is TGTGCCAGCAGCTTAGGCGGACAGGGGGATACTGAAGCTTTCTTT. It translates to CASSLGGQGDTEAFF. The chain combines TRBV5-4 with TRBJ1-1, with 10 nucleotides matching TRBD1. V lost 2 bases, J lost 5 bases, and 6 bases stayed unmatched. The germline gives CDR1 SGHNT, CDR2 YYREEE (reference sequence). The CDR3 consists of 15 residues.

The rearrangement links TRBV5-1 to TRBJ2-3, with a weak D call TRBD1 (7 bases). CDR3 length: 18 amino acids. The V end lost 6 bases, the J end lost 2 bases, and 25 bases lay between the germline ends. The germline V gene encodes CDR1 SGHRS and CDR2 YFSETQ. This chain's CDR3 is CASTRVAGGRRDTDTQYF. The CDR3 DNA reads TGCGCCAGCACACGGGTCGCAGGGGGGAGAAGGGACACAGATACGCAGTATTTT.

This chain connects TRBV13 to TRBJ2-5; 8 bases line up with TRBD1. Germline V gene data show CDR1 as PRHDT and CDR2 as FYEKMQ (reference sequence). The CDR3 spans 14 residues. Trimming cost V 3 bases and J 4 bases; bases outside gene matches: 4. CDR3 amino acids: CASSFRTGLETQYF. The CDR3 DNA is TGTGCCAGCAGCTTCCGGACAGGGCTAGAGACCCAGTACTTC.

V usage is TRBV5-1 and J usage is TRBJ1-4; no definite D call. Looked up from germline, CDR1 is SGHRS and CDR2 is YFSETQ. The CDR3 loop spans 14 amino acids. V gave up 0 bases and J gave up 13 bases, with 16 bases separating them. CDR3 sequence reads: CASSLDGPKGGLFF. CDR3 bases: TGCGCCAGCAGCTTGGACGGCCCCAAGGGAGGACTGTTTTTT.

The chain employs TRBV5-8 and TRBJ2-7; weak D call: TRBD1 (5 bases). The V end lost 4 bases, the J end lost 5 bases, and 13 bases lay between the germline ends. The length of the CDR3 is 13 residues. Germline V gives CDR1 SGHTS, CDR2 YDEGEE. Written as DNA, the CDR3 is TGTGCCAGCAGCGAATTCCCGACAGACGAGCAGTACTTC. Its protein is CASSEFPTDEQYF.

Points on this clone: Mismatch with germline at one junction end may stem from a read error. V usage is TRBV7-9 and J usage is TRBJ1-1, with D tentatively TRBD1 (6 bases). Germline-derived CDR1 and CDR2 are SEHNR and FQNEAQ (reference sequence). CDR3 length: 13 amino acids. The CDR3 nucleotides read TGTTCCAGCCACGGGCGACAGGTAGCCGAAGCTTTCTTT. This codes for CSSHGRQVAEAFF.

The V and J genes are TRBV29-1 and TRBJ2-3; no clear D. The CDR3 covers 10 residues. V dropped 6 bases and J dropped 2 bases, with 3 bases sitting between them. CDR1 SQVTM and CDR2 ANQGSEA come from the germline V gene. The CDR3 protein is CSVATDTQYF. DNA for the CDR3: TGCAGCGTGGCCACAGATACGCAGTATTTT.

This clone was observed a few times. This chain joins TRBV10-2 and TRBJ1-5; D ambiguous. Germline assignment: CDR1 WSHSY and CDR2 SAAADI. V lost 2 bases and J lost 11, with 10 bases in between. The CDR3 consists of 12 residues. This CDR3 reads CASSENGSTQHF. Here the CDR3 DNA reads TGCGCCAGCAGTGAGAATGGCAGTACCCAGCATTTT.

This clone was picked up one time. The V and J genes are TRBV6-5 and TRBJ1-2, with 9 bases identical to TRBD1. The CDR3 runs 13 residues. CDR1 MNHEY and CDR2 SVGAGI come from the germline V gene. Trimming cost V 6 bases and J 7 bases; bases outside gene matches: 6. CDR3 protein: CASSRQGDSGYTF. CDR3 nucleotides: TGTGCCAGCAGCAGACAGGGGGACAGTGGCTACACCTTC.

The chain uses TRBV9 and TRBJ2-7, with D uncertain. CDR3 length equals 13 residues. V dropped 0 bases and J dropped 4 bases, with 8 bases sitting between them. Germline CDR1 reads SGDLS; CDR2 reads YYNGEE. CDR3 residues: CASSVGTPYEQYF. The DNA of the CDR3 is TGTGCCAGCAGCGTAGGAACTCCTTACGAGCAGTACTTC.

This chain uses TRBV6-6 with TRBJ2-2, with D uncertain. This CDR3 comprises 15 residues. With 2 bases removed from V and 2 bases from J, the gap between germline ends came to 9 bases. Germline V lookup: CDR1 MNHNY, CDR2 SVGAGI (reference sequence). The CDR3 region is CASSYDTANTGELFF. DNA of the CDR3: TGTGCCAGCAGTTACGATACAGCTAACACCGGGGAGCTGTTTTTT.

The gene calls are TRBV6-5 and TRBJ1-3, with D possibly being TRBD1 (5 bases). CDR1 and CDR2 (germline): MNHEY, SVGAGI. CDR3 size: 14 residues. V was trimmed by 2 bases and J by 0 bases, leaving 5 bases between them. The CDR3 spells CASSYGHSGNTIYF. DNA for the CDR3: TGTGCCAGCAGTTACGGACACTCTGGAAACACCATATATTTT.

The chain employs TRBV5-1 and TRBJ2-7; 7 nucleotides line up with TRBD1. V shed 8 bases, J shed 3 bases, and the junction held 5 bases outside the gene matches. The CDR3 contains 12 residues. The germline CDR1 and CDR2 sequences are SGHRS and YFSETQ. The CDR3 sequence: CASRGDSYEQYF. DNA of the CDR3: TGCGCCAGTAGAGGGGACAGCTACGAGCAGTACTTC.

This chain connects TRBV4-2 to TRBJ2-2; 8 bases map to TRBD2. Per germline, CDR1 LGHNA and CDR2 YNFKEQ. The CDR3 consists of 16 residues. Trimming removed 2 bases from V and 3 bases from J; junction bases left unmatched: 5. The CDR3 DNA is TGTGCCAGCAGCCAACTTAGCGGGGCTTACACCGGGGAGCTGTTTTTT. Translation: CASSQLSGAYTGELFF.

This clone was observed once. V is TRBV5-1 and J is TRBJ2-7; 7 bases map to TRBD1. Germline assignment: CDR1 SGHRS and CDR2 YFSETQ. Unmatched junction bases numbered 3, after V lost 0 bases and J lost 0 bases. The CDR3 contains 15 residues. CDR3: CASSLAGQSSYEQYF. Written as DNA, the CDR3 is TGCGCCAGCAGCTTGGCGGGACAGAGCTCCTACGAGCAGTACTTC.

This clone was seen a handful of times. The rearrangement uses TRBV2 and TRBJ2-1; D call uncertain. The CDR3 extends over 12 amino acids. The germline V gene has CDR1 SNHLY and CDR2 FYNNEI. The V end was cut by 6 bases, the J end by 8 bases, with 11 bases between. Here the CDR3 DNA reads TGTGCCAGCAGCGCATCCCGGTATGAGCAGTTCTTC. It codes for CASSASRYEQFF. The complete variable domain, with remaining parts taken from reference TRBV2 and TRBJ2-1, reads EPEVTQTPSHQVTQMGQEVILRCVPISNHLYFYWYRQILGQKVEFLVSFYNNEISEKSEIFDDQFSVERPDGSNFTLKIRSTKLEDSAMYFCASSASRYEQFFGPGTRLTVL.

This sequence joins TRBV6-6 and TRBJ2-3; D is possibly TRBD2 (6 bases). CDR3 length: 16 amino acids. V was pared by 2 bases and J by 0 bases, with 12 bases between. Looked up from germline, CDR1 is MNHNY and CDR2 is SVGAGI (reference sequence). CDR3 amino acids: CASSYPPSVSTDTQYF. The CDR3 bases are TGTGCCAGCAGTTACCCGCCTAGCGTAAGCACAGATACGCAGTATTTT.

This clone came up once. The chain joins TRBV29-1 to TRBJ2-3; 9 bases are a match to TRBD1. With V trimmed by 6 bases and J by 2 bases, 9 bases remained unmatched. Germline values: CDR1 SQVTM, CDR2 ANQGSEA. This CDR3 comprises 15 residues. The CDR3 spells CSVEPGQGITDTQYF. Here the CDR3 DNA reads TGCAGCGTGGAACCGGGACAGGGAATCACAGATACGCAGTATTTT.

CDR3 coding DNA: TGTGCCACCCAAGGAGGGGGGGCGAACACTGAAGCTTTCTTT. Translating gives CATQGGGANTEAFF. This rearrangement joins TRBV5-4 to TRBJ1-1; TRBD1 is a possible D gene (6 bases). Germline-derived CDR1 and CDR2 are SGHNT and YYREEE (reference sequence). Trimming pared 9 bases from V and 1 base from J, leaving 16 bases between. This CDR3 contains 14 residues.

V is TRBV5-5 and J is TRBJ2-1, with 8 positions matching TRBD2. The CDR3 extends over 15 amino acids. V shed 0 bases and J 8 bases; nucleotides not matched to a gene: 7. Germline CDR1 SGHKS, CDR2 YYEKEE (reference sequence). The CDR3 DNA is TGTGCCAGCAGCTTGGAGGGACTAGGGATCCATGAGCAGTTCTTC. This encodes CASSLEGLGIHEQFF.

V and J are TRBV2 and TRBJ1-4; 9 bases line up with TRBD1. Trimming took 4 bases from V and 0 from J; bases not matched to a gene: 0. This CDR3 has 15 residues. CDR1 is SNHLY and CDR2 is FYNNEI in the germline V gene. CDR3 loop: CASSGQGATNEKLFF. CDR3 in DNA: TGTGCCAGCAGTGGACAGGGGGCAACTAATGAAAAACTGTTTTTT.

In nucleotides, the CDR3 is TGTGCCAGCACCCAGTGGGCTAGCGAGAGCTCCAATGAGCAGTTCTTC. Amino acid sequence: CASTQWASESSNEQFF. The chain employs TRBV9 and TRBJ2-1, with D possibly TRBD2 on 6 matching bases. The CDR3 consists of 16 residues. Germline loops: CDR1 SGDLS, CDR2 YYNGEE. The V gene lost 6 bases and the J gene lost 6 bases, with 22 bases spanning the gap. Supplemented by reference TRBV9 and TRBJ2-1, the full variable domain reads DSGVTQTPKHLITATGQRVTLRCSPRSGDLSVYWYQQSLDQGLQFLIQYYNGEERAKGNILERFSAQQFPDLHSELNLSSLELGDSALYFCASTQWASESSNEQFFGPGTRLTVL.

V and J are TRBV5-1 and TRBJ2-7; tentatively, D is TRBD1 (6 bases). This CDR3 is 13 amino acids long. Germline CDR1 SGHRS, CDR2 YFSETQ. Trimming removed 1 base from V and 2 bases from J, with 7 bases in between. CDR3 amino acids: CASSLTGTYEQYF. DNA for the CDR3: TGCGCCAGCAGCTTGACAGGGACCTACGAGCAGTACTTC.

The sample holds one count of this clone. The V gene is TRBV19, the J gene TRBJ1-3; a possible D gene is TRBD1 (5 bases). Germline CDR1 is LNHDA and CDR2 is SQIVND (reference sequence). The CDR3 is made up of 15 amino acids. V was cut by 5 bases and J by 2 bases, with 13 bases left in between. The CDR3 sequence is CASSWGRPPGNTIYF. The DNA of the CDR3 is TGTGCCAGTAGTTGGGGCCGTCCTCCTGGAAACACCATATATTTT. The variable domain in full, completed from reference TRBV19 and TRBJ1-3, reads DGGITQSPKYLFRKEGQNVTLSCEQNLNHDAMYWYRQDPGQGLRLIYYSQIVNDFQKGDIAEGYSVSREKKESFPLTVTSAQKNPTAFYLCASSWGRPPGNTIYFGEGSWLTVV.